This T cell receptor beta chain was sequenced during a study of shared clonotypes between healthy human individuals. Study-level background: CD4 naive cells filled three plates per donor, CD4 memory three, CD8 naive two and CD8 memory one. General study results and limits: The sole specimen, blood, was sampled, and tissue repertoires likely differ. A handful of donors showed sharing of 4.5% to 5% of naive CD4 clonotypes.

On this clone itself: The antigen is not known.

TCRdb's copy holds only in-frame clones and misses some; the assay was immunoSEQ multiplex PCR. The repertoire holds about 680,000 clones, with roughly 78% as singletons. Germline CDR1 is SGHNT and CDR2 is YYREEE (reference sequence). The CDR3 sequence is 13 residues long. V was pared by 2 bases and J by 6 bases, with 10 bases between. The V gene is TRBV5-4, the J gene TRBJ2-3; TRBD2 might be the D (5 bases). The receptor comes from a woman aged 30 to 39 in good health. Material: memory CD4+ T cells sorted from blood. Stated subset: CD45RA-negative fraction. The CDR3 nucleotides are TGTGCCAGCAGCTTATATGGGGAGGATACGCAGTATTTT. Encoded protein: CASSLYGEDTQYF.